These 21 T cell receptor beta chains were sequenced from one sample in a study of blood T cell repertoires in COVID-19. Some clones are missing from TCRdb's copy, which holds only in-frame ones; the method was immunoSEQ multiplex PCR. The data contain a few hundred thousand clones, 86% of them singletons. The sequencing input was peripheral blood. The receptor source for this set is a young woman with active or convalescent COVID-19.

This chain connects TRBV7-8 to TRBJ2-5; the match to TRBD2 covers 7 bases. With 8 bases clipped from V and 1 base from J, the junction kept 13 bases outside the gene matches. The V gene's germline CDR1 is SGHVS and CDR2 FQNEAQ. The CDR3 contains 16 residues. The CDR3 DNA is TGTGCCAGCTCTCTGTTTGGGGGGGTGGGCCAAGAGACCCAGTACTTC. This translates into CASSLFGGVGQETQYF.

The count of this clone is one. The chain is built from TRBV5-1 and TRBJ1-2; D unresolved. The CDR3 has 14 amino acids. Germline values: CDR1 SGHRS, CDR2 YFSETQ. Trimming removed 4 bases from V and 3 bases from J, with 13 bases in between. CDR3 sequence reads: CASSPLEGDYGYTF. The CDR3 nucleotides read TGCGCCAGCAGCCCCCTGGAGGGTGACTATGGCTACACCTTC. Using reference TRBV5-1 and TRBJ1-2 for the parts outside the CDR3, the full variable domain is KAGVTQTPRYLIKTRGQQVTLSCSPISGHRSVSWYQQTPGQGLQFLFEYFSETQRNKGNFPGRFSGRQFSNSRSEMNVSTLELGDSALYLCASSPLEGDYGYTFGSGTRLTVV.

V and J are TRBV5-1 and TRBJ1-5; no clear D gene. Deletions cut 0 bases from V and 0 bases from J, with 16 bases between. Germline assignment: CDR1 SGHRS and CDR2 YFSETQ. This CDR3 comprises 18 residues. The DNA of the CDR3 is TGCGCCAGCAGCTTGGGGGGTGGGGAGCCTTATAGCAATCAGCCCCAGCATTTT. Translated: CASSLGGGEPYSNQPQHF.

This chain connects TRBV7-3 to TRBJ2-1; 10 bases agree with TRBD2. CDR1 is SGHTA and CDR2 is FQGTGA in the germline V gene. Trimming removed 3 bases from V and 2 bases from J; junction bases left unmatched: 7. The length of the CDR3 is 17 residues. As DNA, the CDR3 is TGTGCCAGCAGCTTCCGACTAGCGGGTACCCCCTACAATGAGCAGTTCTTC. Its translation is CASSFRLAGTPYNEQFF. The full variable domain, rest sourced from reference TRBV7-3 and TRBJ2-1, is GAGVSQTPSNKVTEKGKYVELRCDPISGHTALYWYRQSLGQGPEFLIYFQGTGAADDSGLPNDRFFAVRPEGSVSTLKIQRTERGDSAVYLCASSFRLAGTPYNEQFFGPGTRLTVL.

The V and J genes are TRBV20-1 and TRBJ2-1; possibly TRBD2 for D (5 bases). This CDR3 contains 15 residues. CDR1 and CDR2 from the germline V gene are DFQATT and SNEGSKA (reference sequence). Trimming removed 3 bases at V and 6 bases at J, with 18 bases between. The CDR3 DNA sequence: TGCAGTGCTAGTCGTCTGGACTCAAGCTCCAATGAGCAGTTCTTC. Translated, it gives CSASRLDSSSNEQFF.

The rearrangement uses TRBV4-1 and TRBJ2-1, with 12 nucleotides matching TRBD2. Trimming removed 4 bases from V and 0 bases from J; junction bases left unmatched: 4. This CDR3 has 17 amino acids. Germline V gene sequence: CDR1 MGHRA, CDR2 YSYEKL. The CDR3 DNA sequence: TGCGCCAGCAGCCCTAGCGGGGGGGTAAACTCCTACAATGAGCAGTTCTTC. It yields the protein CASSPSGGVNSYNEQFF.

CDR3 nucleotide sequence: TGTGCCAGCAGCTTAACGGGCGGGGGTGACTACAATGAGCAGTTCTTC. It translates to CASSLTGGGDYNEQFF. The chain employs TRBV7-3 and TRBJ2-1, with TRBD2 matching over 7 bases. V was clipped by 0 bases and J by 3 bases; unmatched bases: 5. This CDR3 region has 16 residues. CDR1 is SGHTA, CDR2 FQGTGA, per germline.

This chain uses TRBV9 with TRBJ2-1, with 10 positions matching TRBD2. Germline V CDR1 and CDR2: SGDLS, YYNGEE. V shed 0 bases and J 8 bases; nucleotides not matched to a gene: 8. This CDR3 is 16 amino acids long. Here the CDR3 DNA reads TGTGCCAGCAGCGTAGAGGCCAGCGGGGGGGCGTATGAGCAGTTCTTC. Protein product: CASSVEASGGAYEQFF.

The chain links TRBV7-9 to TRBJ2-7; possibly TRBD2 for D (6 bases). This CDR3 spans 16 amino acids. The V end lost 7 bases, the J end lost 0 bases, and 19 bases lay between the germline ends. The germline CDR1 and CDR2 sequences are SEHNR and FQNEAQ (reference sequence). CDR3 protein: CASTTSGTQVSYEQYF. The CDR3 nucleotides read TGTGCCAGCACCACCTCCGGGACTCAAGTCTCCTACGAGCAGTACTTC.

The V gene is TRBV19, the J gene TRBJ2-7; weak D call: TRBD2 (5 bases). Trimming stripped 7 bases from V and 6 bases from J, with 19 bases between. The CDR3 is 14 residues long. CDR1 and CDR2 (germline): LNHDA, SQIVND (reference sequence). The chain's CDR3 is CASTPTPVAGEQYF. The CDR3 bases are TGTGCCAGTACCCCGACACCGGTGGCGGGCGAGCAGTACTTC.

This chain uses TRBV4-3 with TRBJ1-1; 7 bases fit TRBD1. After removal of 1 base from V and 1 base from J, the junction contained 3 bases not matched to a gene. From germline, CDR1 is LGHNA and CDR2 YSLEER. This CDR3 contains 15 residues. The CDR3 reads CASSQGGQSNTEAFF. The CDR3 bases are TGCGCCAGCAGCCAAGGGGGACAGTCGAACACTGAAGCTTTCTTT.

This sequence joins TRBV6-2 or TRBV6-3 and TRBJ1-1; 10 positions agree with TRBD1. The CDR3 has 16 residues. The V gene end was trimmed by 3 bases and the J gene end by 1 base; junction bases not matched to a gene: 5. The germline CDR1 and CDR2 sequences are MNHEY and SVGEGT. The CDR3 spells CASSYRTGGANTEAFF. CDR3 nucleotide sequence: TGTGCCAGCAGTTATAGGACAGGGGGAGCGAACACTGAAGCTTTCTTT.

V and J are TRBV5-4 and TRBJ1-1; 7 bases fit TRBD1. This CDR3 is 16 amino acids long. The germline CDR1 and CDR2 sequences are SGHNT and YYREEE (reference sequence). The V gene end was trimmed by 2 bases and the J gene end by 1 base; junction bases not matched to a gene: 8. In DNA, the CDR3 is TGTGCCAGCAGCTTTCGGCGGACAGGAGAGAACACTGAAGCTTTCTTT. Translated: CASSFRRTGENTEAFF.

This clone was picked up a small number of times. CDR3: CASGTEYSPLHF. CDR3 in DNA: TGTGCCAGCGGTACGGAGTATTCACCCCTCCACTTT. The rearrangement uses TRBV12-3 or TRBV12-4 and TRBJ1-6; D uncertain. This CDR3 region has 12 residues. V gave up 8 bases and J gave up 8 bases, with 10 bases separating them.

This clone was counted a single time. V and J are TRBV29-1 and TRBJ2-2, with D perhaps matching TRBD1 (6 bases). V lost 6 bases to trimming and J lost 5 bases, with 10 bases between them. The CDR3 extends over 12 amino acids. CDR1 and CDR2 (germline): SQVTM, ANQGSEA. The CDR3: CSVHRDTGELFF. The CDR3 nucleotides are TGCAGCGTCCACAGGGATACCGGGGAGCTGTTTTTT.

V gene TRBV28 combines with J gene TRBJ2-2, with 7 bases fitting TRBD1. The V and J ends lost 5 bases and 4 bases, in that order; junction bases with no gene match: 10. Germline-derived CDR1 and CDR2 are MDHEN and SYDVKM. The CDR3 contains 16 residues. The CDR3, as DNA: TGTGCCAGCAGTCCTCACAGGGGATTCGGCACCGGGGAGCTGTTTTTT. Translation gives CASSPHRGFGTGELFF.

The chain combines TRBV2 with TRBJ2-7; 8 bases agree with TRBD1. This CDR3 is built from 18 residues. The ends lost 6 bases at V and 0 bases at J; junction bases unmatched: 16. Looked up from germline, CDR1 is SNHLY and CDR2 is FYNNEI. The CDR3, as DNA: TGTGCCAGCAGACCCGGGACAGGCCTACAAGAGGGCTCCTACGAGCAGTACTTC. Protein sequence: CASRPGTGLQEGSYEQYF.

This clone was observed a handful of times. J is TRBJ1-2 and V is TRBV19, with D perhaps TRBD1 (6 bases). The length of the CDR3 is 13 residues. Trimming took off 5 bases at V and 5 bases at J, with 12 bases between the two ends. Germline loops: CDR1 LNHDA, CDR2 SQIVND (reference sequence). The CDR3 sequence: CASSVDSPYGYTF. CDR3 nucleotides: TGTGCCAGTAGTGTGGACAGTCCTTATGGCTACACCTTC. Full variable domain (missing parts from reference TRBV19 and TRBJ1-2): DGGITQSPKYLFRKEGQNVTLSCEQNLNHDAMYWYRQDPGQGLRLIYYSQIVNDFQKGDIAEGYSVSREKKESFPLTVTSAQKNPTAFYLCASSVDSPYGYTFGSGTRLTVV.

This clone is a singleton in its sample. Other DNA sequences within the sample encode an identical CDR3. This rearrangement joins TRBV7-2 to TRBJ2-6; 9 positions match TRBD2. The CDR3 sequence is 16 residues long. CDR1 is SGHTA and CDR2 is FQGNSA in the germline V gene. With 3 bases clipped from V and 3 bases from J, the junction kept 3 bases outside the gene matches. This chain's CDR3 is CASSFGTSLGANVLTF. CDR3 DNA: TGTGCCAGCAGCTTCGGGACTAGCCTTGGGGCCAACGTCCTGACTTTC. The complete variable domain, with remaining parts taken from reference TRBV7-2 and TRBJ2-6, reads GAGVSQSPSNKVTEKGKDVELRCDPISGHTALYWYRQSLGQGLEFLIYFQGNSAPDKSGLPSDRFSAERTGGSVSTLTIQRTQQEDSAVYLCASSFGTSLGANVLTFGAGSRLTVL.

The chain links TRBV28 to TRBJ1-4; 7 bases are a match to TRBD1. This CDR3 is 15 amino acids long. V trimming: 5 bases; J trimming: 3 bases; junction bases outside the gene matches: 6. CDR1 and CDR2 from the germline V gene are MDHEN and SYDVKM. The CDR3 region has the DNA TGTGCCAGCAGTGTTTCCAGGGGGGCTAATGAAAAACTGTTTTTT. Protein product: CASSVSRGANEKLFF.

This clone came up a few times. The chain carries TRBV6-5 and TRBJ1-4; D might be TRBD1 (6 bases). The germline CDR1 and CDR2 sequences are MNHEY and SVGAGI. CDR3 size: 13 residues. Trimming removed 8 bases at V and 0 bases at J, with 7 bases between. The CDR3 DNA follows: TGTGCCAGCGGGGGCCCAACTAATGAAAAACTGTTTTTT. Amino acid sequence: CASGGPTNEKLFF.